This T cell receptor beta chain was identified during a study of blood T cells in healthy people across ages. Comments on this clonotype: Its ends do not fully match the called genes, so a read error is possible.

With a J-beta primer mix and a sample-barcoded 5' primer, a second PCR ran about 7 to 12 cycles. One entry per CDR3 protein results from TCRdb running MiXCR on the 5' RACE reads. Here the sample spans 800,000 or so distinct CDR3 sequences, 35% to 60% being singletons. Sequencing was done on a sample of blood. The TCR was taken from a man aged 80 or over in good health.

As DNA, the CDR3 is TGTGCCAGTTCCGAGGGACATCAAGAGATCCAGTACTTC. Amino acid sequence: CASSEGHQEIQYF. The V gene is TRBV19, the J gene TRBJ2-5, with D perhaps TRBD1 (6 bases). Germline lookup yields CDR1 LNHDA and CDR2 SQIVND (reference sequence). The CDR3 covers 13 residues. Using reference TRBV19 and TRBJ2-5 for the parts outside the CDR3, the full variable domain is DGGITQSPKYLFRKEGQNVTLSCEQNLNHDAMYWYRQDPGQGLRLIYYSQIVNDFQKGDIAEGYSVSREKKESFPLTVTSAQKNPTAFYLCASSEGHQEIQYFGPGTRLLVL.